This TCR beta chain was sequenced in a study of beta chain features in type 1 diabetes. Germline lookup yields CDR1 SEHNR and CDR2 FQNEAQ (reference sequence). V dropped 1 base and J dropped 6 bases, with 5 bases sitting between them. The CDR3 is 12 residues long. General study findings and limits: cDNA-based reads could over-represent cells with high TCR expression.

In its sample, this clone was seen a few times. Its antigen is not known. The isolated RNA, all of it, was reverse transcribed, so expressed TCRB transcripts were what got sequenced. Clones were read by immunoSEQ multiplex PCR, and TCRdb kept only the in-frame ones, dropping some. The sample includes under 25,000 clones, around 50% of them seen just once. The source material was stem cell memory CD4+ T cells from blood. The origin of this receptor is a man in his late teens or twenties in good health. This chain connects TRBV7-9 to TRBJ2-3, with D unresolved. The CDR3 sequence: CASSLGPDTQYF. CDR3 sequence (DNA): TGTGCCAGCAGCTTAGGGCCCGATACGCAGTATTTT. The variable domain in full, with the rest retrieved from reference TRBV7-9 and TRBJ2-3, is DTGVSQNPRHKITKRGQNVTFRCDPISEHNRLYWYRQTLGQGPEFLTYFQNEAQLEKSRLLSDRFSAERPKGSFSTLEIQRTEQGDSAMYLCASSLGPDTQYFGPGTRLTVL.